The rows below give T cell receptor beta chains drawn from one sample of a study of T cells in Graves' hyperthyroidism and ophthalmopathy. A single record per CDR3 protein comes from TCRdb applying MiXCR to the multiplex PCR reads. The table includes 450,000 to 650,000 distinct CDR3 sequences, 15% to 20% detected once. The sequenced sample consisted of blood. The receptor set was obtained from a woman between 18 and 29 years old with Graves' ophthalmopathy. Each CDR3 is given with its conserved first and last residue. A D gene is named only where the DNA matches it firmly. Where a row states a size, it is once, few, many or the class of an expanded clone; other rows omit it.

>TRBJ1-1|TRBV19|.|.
CASSIQGSGPEAFF
TGTGCCAGTAGTATACAGGGGAGTGGACCTGAAGCTTTCTTT
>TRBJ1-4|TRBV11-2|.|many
CASRGLGATNEKLFF
TGTGCCAGCAGGGGCCTCGGAGCAACTAATGAAAAACTGTTTTTT
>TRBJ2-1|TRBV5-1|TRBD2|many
CASSPTSGSTNEQFF
TGCGCCAGCAGCCCCACTAGCGGGAGTACCAATGAGCAGTTCTTC
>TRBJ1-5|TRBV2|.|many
CASTPQLNQPQHF
TGTGCCAGTACCCCCCAACTCAATCAGCCCCAGCATTTT
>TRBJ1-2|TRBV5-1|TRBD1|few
CASSFRTGGAPYGYTF
TGCGCCAGCAGCTTCCGGACAGGGGGCGCCCCTTATGGCTACACCTTC
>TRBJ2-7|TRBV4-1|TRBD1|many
CASSPRTGGYEQYF
TGCGCCAGCAGCCCCCGGACAGGGGGTTACGAGCAGTACTTC
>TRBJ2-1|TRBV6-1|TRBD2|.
CASSEGNSGLYNEQFF
TGTGCCAGCAGTGAAGGAAATAGCGGGCTTTACAATGAGCAGTTCTTC
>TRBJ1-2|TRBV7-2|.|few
CASSLIDEPGVYGYTF
TGTGCCAGCAGCTTAATAGACGAGCCAGGGGTCTATGGCTACACCTTC
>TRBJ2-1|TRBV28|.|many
CASSRPSGTHDNEQFF
TGTGCCAGCAGTCGACCGTCCGGGACTCATGACAATGAGCAGTTCTTC
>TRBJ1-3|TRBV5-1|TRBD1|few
CASSLRDSLSGNTIYF
TGCGCCAGCAGCTTGCGGGACAGCCTCTCTGGAAACACCATATATTTT
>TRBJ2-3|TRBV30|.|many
CAWSVGSYTQYF
TGTGCCTGGAGTGTCGGCAGTTATACGCAGTATTTT
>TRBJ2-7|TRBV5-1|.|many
CASSLDRESYEQYF
TGCGCCAGCAGCTTGGACAGGGAGTCCTACGAGCAGTACTTC
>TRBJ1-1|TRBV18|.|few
CASSPNSQNTEAFF
TGTGCCAGCTCACCAAATAGTCAGAACACTGAAGCTTTCTTT
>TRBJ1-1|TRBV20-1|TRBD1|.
CSARDSYRGQGTEAFF
TGCAGTGCTAGAGACTCGTACAGGGGGCAGGGAACTGAAGCTTTCTTT
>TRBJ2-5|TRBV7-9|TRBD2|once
CASSRRLAGRGETQYF
TGTGCCAGCAGCCGCAGACTAGCGGGTCGAGGAGAGACCCAGTACTTC
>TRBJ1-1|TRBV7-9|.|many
CASSLTGVTEAFF
TGTGCCAGCAGCTTAACGGGCGTCACTGAAGCTTTCTTT
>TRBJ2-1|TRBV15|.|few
CATSRDRLASNEQFF
TGTGCCACCAGCAGAGATCGCCTAGCGTCCAATGAGCAGTTCTTC
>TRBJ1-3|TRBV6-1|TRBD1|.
CASSAGQRNSGNTIYF
TGTGCCAGCAGTGCGGGACAGAGAAACTCTGGAAACACCATATATTTT
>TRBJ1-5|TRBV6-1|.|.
CASSEDLGGSQPQHF
TGTGCCAGCAGTGAAGACCTCGGGGGGAGTCAGCCCCAGCATTTT
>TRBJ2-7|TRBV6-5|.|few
CASSYSTLGRGAYEQYF
TGTGCCAGCAGTTACTCGACTCTTGGCAGGGGCGCCTACGAGCAGTACTTC
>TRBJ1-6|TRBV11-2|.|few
CASSLGHRDRLGNSPLHF
TGTGCCAGCAGCTTAGGCCACCGGGACCGTTTGGGGAATTCACCCCTCCACTTT
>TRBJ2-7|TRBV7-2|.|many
CASSSGPGAGQYF
TGTGCCAGCAGCTCCGGGCCGGGGGCGGGGCAGTACTTC
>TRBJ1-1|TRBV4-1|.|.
CASSQAKTALPTEAFF
TGCGCCAGCAGCCAAGCAAAGACAGCCCTCCCGACTGAAGCTTTCTTT
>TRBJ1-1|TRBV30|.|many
CAWSVQGNEAFF
TGTGCCTGGAGTGTTCAAGGGAACGAAGCTTTCTTT
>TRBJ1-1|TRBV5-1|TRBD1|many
CASSADRVGTEAFF
TGCGCCAGCAGCGCTGACAGGGTTGGCACTGAAGCTTTCTTT
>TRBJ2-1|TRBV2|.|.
CASSERQGYNEQFF
TGTGCCAGCAGTGAAAGGCAGGGTTACAATGAGCAGTTCTTC
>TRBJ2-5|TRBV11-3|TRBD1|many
CASSPRTGWGETQYF
TGTGCCAGCAGCCCTCGGACAGGCTGGGGGGAGACCCAGTACTTC
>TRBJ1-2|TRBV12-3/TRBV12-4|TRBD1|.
CASSLSTGRTGYTF
TGTGCCAGCAGTTTATCGACAGGGAGGACGGGCTACACCTTC
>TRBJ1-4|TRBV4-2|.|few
CASSTSGFGEKLFF
TGTGCCAGCAGCACCTCCGGGTTCGGTGAAAAACTGTTTTTT
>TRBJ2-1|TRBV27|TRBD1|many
CASSPRGQYNEQFF
TGTGCCAGCAGCCCCAGGGGGCAGTACAATGAGCAGTTCTTC
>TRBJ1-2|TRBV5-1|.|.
CASSLQETSGYTF
TGCGCCAGCAGCTTACAGGAAACCTCTGGCTACACCTTC
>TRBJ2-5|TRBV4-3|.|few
CASSQDLGGMETQYF
TGCGCCAGCAGCCAAGATCTTGGCGGGATGGAGACCCAGTACTTC